What follows are 21 T cell receptor beta chains derived from one specimen sequenced in a study of Graves' ophthalmopathy and Graves' hyperthyroidism. RNA transcripts yielded amplified TCR beta CDR3 regions. Scientists carried out first-round RT-PCR using HTBI primers and then a second-round multiplex PCR. TCRdb processed the multiplex PCR reads anew with MiXCR; each CDR3 protein has one entry. Among 650,000 to 800,000 distinct CDR3 sequences listed, roughly 41% were seen once. The sample was peripheral blood. These receptor sequences come from an adult man with Graves' ophthalmopathy.

The chain combines TRBV12-3 or TRBV12-4 with TRBJ2-6, with 7 bases fitting TRBD2. The CDR3 length is 16 residues. J lost 4 bases, V lost 8 bases, and 11 bases had no gene match. CDR3 nucleotides: TGTGCCAGCGAAAACGGGGGGAACGCCGGGGCCAACGTCCTGACTTTC. It specifies CASENGGNAGANVLTF.

This chain uses TRBV20-1 with TRBJ1-6; D may be TRBD1 (5 bases). The V gene lost 0 bases and the J gene lost 0 bases, with 12 bases spanning the gap. CDR1 and CDR2 from the germline V gene are DFQATT and SNEGSKA (reference sequence). CDR3 length: 17 residues. The CDR3 loop is CSARDFGGSSYNSPLHF. The CDR3 nucleotides are TGCAGTGCTAGAGATTTTGGGGGGAGCTCCTATAATTCACCCCTCCACTTT.

The chain combines TRBV24-1 with TRBJ2-3; 7 nucleotides align to TRBD1. This CDR3 is 13 amino acids long. The ends lost 7 bases at V and 2 bases at J; junction bases unmatched: 2. Germline V CDR1 and CDR2: KGHDR, SFDVKD. The CDR3 region is CATRDRPTDTQYF. CDR3 in DNA: TGTGCCACCAGGGACAGGCCCACAGATACGCAGTATTTT.

This clonotype has just a few counts. The rearrangement uses TRBV11-2 and TRBJ2-5, with D perhaps matching TRBD1 (5 bases). The V gene's germline CDR1 is SGHAT and CDR2 FQNNGV. This CDR3 spans 13 amino acids. V was cut by 3 bases and J by 4 bases, with 9 bases left in between. The CDR3 DNA reads as TGTGCCAGCAGCTTCCCAGGGCCAGAGACCCAGTACTTC. Translated, it gives CASSFPGPETQYF.

This clonotype was seen many times. The chain joins TRBV13 to TRBJ1-1; D remains ambiguous. The V end was cut by 8 bases, the J end by 1 base, with 17 bases between. The CDR3 has 15 residues. Germline V CDR1 and CDR2: PRHDT, FYEKMQ (reference sequence). CDR3 nucleotide sequence: TGTGCCAGCGCGCCCACCACAGAGACGAACACTGAAGCTTTCTTT. This gives the protein CASAPTTETNTEAFF.

The sample holds many counts of this clonotype. The genes are TRBV29-1 and TRBJ2-7, with D perhaps assigned TRBD1 or TRBD2 (5 bases each). V was shortened by 6 bases and J by 1 base, with 16 bases between the two germline ends. Germline lookup yields CDR1 SQVTM and CDR2 ANQGSEA. The CDR3 is 14 residues long. CDR3: CSVAPSGPSYEQYF. CDR3 nucleotide sequence: TGCAGCGTCGCCCCCTCGGGGCCATCCTACGAGCAGTACTTC.

In this sample, this clonotype turned up many times. The chain uses TRBV5-1 and TRBJ1-2, with D possibly matching TRBD1 (5 bases). V gave up 5 bases and J gave up 0 bases, with 14 bases separating them. Germline V lookup: CDR1 SGHRS, CDR2 YFSETQ. The CDR3 is made up of 15 amino acids. The CDR3 bases are TGCGCCAGCAGACTAGGGACGGGGCCTAACTATGGCTACACCTTC. This sequence encodes CASRLGTGPNYGYTF. Looking up the rest from reference TRBV5-1 and TRBJ1-2 gives the full variable domain: KAGVTQTPRYLIKTRGQQVTLSCSPISGHRSVSWYQQTPGQGLQFLFEYFSETQRNKGNFPGRFSGRQFSNSRSEMNVSTLELGDSALYLCASRLGTGPNYGYTFGSGTRLTVV.

The chain couples TRBV5-1 to TRBJ2-2; D remains ambiguous. Trimming shortened V by 0 bases and J by 7 bases, and 19 bases separated the two germline ends. Germline V gene lookup returns CDR1 SGHRS and CDR2 YFSETQ. The CDR3 totals 17 residues. CDR3 in DNA: TGCGCCAGCAGCTTGGCCTTTGGGGTTCAAGGTGGCGGGGAGCTGTTTTTT. This translates into CASSLAFGVQGGGELFF.

This clonotype was seen many times. The chain is built from TRBV2 and TRBJ2-5; 11 positions agree with TRBD1. Germline lookup yields CDR1 SNHLY and CDR2 FYNNEI. The CDR3 extends over 15 amino acids. After removal of 6 bases from V and 4 bases from J, the junction contained 7 bases not matched to a gene. The CDR3 DNA is TGTGCCAGCAGGCCGGGACAGGGGGACGCAGAGACCCAGTACTTC. Its translation: CASRPGQGDAETQYF.

This clonotype was counted only a few times. The chain uses TRBV19 and TRBJ2-3, with D unclear. CDR1 LNHDA and CDR2 SQIVND come from the germline V gene (reference sequence). This CDR3 has 11 amino acids. The ends were cut back, 10 bases at V and 6 bases at J, with 11 bases in the middle. CDR3 in amino acids: CATRLWDTQYF. For the CDR3, the DNA is TGTGCCACCCGGCTTTGGGATACGCAGTATTTT.

The CDR3 DNA is TGTGCCAGCAGCCCTCAAGGGACAGTTAATGAAAAACTGTTTTTT. This gives the protein CASSPQGTVNEKLFF. This rearrangement joins TRBV7-9 to TRBJ1-4; 7 bases fit TRBD1. This CDR3 has 15 amino acids. Trimming at V came to 5 bases and at J to 4 bases, leaving 7 bases not matched to a gene. Germline CDR1 is SEHNR and CDR2 is FQNEAQ (reference sequence).

In this sample, this clonotype turned up many times. J is TRBJ1-1 and V is TRBV5-1; D possibly corresponds to TRBD1 (6 bases). Trimming cost V 1 base and J 6 bases, with 13 bases left between them. Germline V gene sequence: CDR1 SGHRS, CDR2 YFSETQ. The CDR3 has 14 amino acids. The CDR3 bases are TGCGCCAGCAGCTTGAGGCGGGGGGCCGCTGAAGCTTTCTTT. Residues: CASSLRRGAAEAFF.

This clonotype was seen a handful of times. The V and J genes are TRBV29-1 and TRBJ2-3; TRBD2 matches at 7 bases. Germline V gene sequence: CDR1 SQVTM, CDR2 ANQGSEA. The CDR3 loop spans 15 amino acids. V lost 6 bases and J lost 3; bases outside the gene matches: 12. The CDR3 spells CSVVPGLIRTDTQYF. The CDR3 bases are TGCAGCGTGGTTCCGGGACTAATCCGGACAGATACGCAGTATTTT.

This clonotype was observed once. The chain employs TRBV15 and TRBJ1-1; maybe TRBD1 (5 bases). Trimming shortened V by 5 bases and J by 7 bases, and 17 bases separated the two germline ends. The CDR3 runs to 14 residues. Per germline, CDR1 LNHNV and CDR2 YYDKDF (reference sequence). The CDR3: CATSQVQGGNEAFF. The DNA for the CDR3 is TGTGCCACCAGCCAAGTCCAGGGAGGAAATGAAGCTTTCTTT.

As to this clonotype: A much larger clone lies one base from this, so it may be a read error. The final CDR3 position lacks the conserved phenylalanine or tryptophan, pointing to a likely read error. The CDR3 is CASTLSDRAYGYTL. The CDR3 coding sequence is TGTGCCAGCACCTTATCCGACAGGGCCTATGGCTACACCCTC. The V and J genes are TRBV12-3 or TRBV12-4 and TRBJ1-2; 7 bases are shared with TRBD1. This CDR3 has 14 amino acids. V gave up 7 bases and J gave up 4 bases; unmatched junction bases: 9.

In its sample, this clonotype was seen many times. This sequence joins TRBV9 and TRBJ1-1; possibly TRBD1 for D (6 bases). Germline V gives CDR1 SGDLS, CDR2 YYNGEE. This CDR3 has 16 residues. The V and J ends lost 0 bases and 0 bases respectively, with 12 bases between them. The CDR3 spells CASSVAPRGVNTEAFF. The CDR3 nucleotides are TGTGCCAGCAGCGTAGCTCCAAGGGGGGTGAACACTGAAGCTTTCTTT.

The chain couples TRBV4-3 to TRBJ1-6, with 7 bases matching TRBD1. The V segment lost 2 bases and the J segment 5 bases; nucleotides outside the gene matches: 12. This CDR3 has 18 amino acids. Per germline, CDR1 LGHNA and CDR2 YSLEER. CDR3 sequence (DNA): TGCGCCAGCAGCCAAAATAACCCGGGGACAGCCAATAATTCACCCCTCCACTTT. Encoded protein: CASSQNNPGTANNSPLHF.

The gene calls are TRBV5-1 and TRBJ1-1; the match to TRBD1 covers 9 bases. CDR1 SGHRS and CDR2 YFSETQ come from the germline V gene. This CDR3 is built from 17 residues. Germline trimming cut 2 bases from V and 1 base from J; bases unmatched to any gene: 9. The chain's CDR3 is CASSFFLRGQGNTEAFF. In DNA, the CDR3 is TGCGCCAGCAGCTTTTTTCTGCGGGGACAGGGGAACACTGAAGCTTTCTTT.

This clonotype was detected ten times or more. The rearrangement joins TRBV10-3 to TRBJ1-3; TRBD1 is a possible D gene (6 bases). Trimming pared 6 bases from V and 0 bases from J, leaving 9 bases between. In germline, CDR1 is ENHRY, CDR2 SYGVKD. This CDR3 contains 14 residues. CDR3: CAIRMDSSGNTIYF. DNA for the CDR3: TGTGCCATCAGGATGGACAGCTCTGGAAACACCATATATTTT.

The chain joins TRBV7-9 to TRBJ1-1, with 9 bases fitting TRBD1. Germline CDR1 SEHNR, CDR2 FQNEAQ (reference sequence). This CDR3 has 16 amino acids. Unmatched junction bases numbered 5, after V lost 1 base and J lost 2 bases. The CDR3 coding sequence is TGTGCCAGCAGCTTAGGCGCGGGACAGGGTAACACTGAAGCTTTCTTT. It translates to CASSLGAGQGNTEAFF.

V is TRBV2 and J is TRBJ2-5; D assignment may be TRBD1 or TRBD2 (5 bases each). Germline lookup yields CDR1 SNHLY and CDR2 FYNNEI. The CDR3 has 15 amino acids. Trimming removed 6 bases at V and 4 bases at J, with 18 bases between. The CDR3 spells CASSLRRTGRETQYF. As DNA, the CDR3 is TGTGCCAGCAGCTTAAGGCGCACGGGGCGAGAGACCCAGTACTTC. The variable domain in full, completed from reference TRBV2 and TRBJ2-5, reads EPEVTQTPSHQVTQMGQEVILRCVPISNHLYFYWYRQILGQKVEFLVSFYNNEISEKSEIFDDQFSVERPDGSNFTLKIRSTKLEDSAMYFCASSLRRTGRETQYFGPGTRLLVL.